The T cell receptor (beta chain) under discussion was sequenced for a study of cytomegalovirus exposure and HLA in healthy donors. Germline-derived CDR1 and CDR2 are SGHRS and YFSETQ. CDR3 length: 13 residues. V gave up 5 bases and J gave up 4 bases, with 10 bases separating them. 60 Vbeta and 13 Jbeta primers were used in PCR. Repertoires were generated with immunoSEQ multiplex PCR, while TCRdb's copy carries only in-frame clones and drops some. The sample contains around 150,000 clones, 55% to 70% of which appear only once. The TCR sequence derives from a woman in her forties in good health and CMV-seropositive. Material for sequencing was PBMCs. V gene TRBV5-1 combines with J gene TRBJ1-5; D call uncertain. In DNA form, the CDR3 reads TGCGCCAGCAGACTGAGTCCTAATCAGCCCCAGCATTTT. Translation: CASRLSPNQPQHF.